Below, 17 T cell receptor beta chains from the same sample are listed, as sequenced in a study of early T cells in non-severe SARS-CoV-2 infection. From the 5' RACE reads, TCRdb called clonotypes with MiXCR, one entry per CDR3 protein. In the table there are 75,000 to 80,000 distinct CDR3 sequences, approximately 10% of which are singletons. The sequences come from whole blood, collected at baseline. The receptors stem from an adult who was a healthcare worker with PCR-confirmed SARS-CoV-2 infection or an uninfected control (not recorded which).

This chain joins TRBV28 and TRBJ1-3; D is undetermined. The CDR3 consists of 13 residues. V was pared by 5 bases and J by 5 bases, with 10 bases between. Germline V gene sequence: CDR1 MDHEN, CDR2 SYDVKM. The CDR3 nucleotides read TGTGCCAGCAGTCCGGATAGGAGAAACACCATATATTTT. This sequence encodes CASSPDRRNTIYF.

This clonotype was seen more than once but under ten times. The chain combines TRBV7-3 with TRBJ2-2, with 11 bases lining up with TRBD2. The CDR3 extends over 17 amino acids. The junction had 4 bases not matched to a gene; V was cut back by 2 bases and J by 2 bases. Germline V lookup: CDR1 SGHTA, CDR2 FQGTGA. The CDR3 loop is CASSLSLAGGNTGELFF. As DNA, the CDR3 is TGTGCCAGCAGCTTATCCCTAGCGGGGGGTAACACCGGGGAGCTGTTTTTT.

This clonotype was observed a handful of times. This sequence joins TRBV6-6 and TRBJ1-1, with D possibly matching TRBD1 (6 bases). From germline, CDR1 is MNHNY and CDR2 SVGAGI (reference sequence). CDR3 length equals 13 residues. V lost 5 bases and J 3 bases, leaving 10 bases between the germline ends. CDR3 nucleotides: TGTGCCAGCAGTGTCACAGGGTACACTGAAGCTTTCTTT. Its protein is CASSVTGYTEAFF.

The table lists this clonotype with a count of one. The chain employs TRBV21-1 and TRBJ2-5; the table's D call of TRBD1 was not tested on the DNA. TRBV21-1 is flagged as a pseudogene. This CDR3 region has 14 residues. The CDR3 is CASSETRDQETQYF. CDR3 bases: TGTGCCAGCAGCGAAACCAGGGACCAAGAGACCCAGTACTTC.

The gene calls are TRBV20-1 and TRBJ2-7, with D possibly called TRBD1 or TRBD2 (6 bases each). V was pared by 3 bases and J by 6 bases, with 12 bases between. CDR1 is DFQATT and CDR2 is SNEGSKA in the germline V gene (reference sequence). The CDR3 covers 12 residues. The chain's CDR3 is CSARGGRSEQYF. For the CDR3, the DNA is TGCAGTGCTAGGGGGGGCAGATCCGAGCAGTACTTC.

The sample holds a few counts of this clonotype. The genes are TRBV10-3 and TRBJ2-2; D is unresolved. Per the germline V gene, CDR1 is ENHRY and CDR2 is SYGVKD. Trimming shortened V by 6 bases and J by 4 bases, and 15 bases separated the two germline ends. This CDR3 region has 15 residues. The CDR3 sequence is CAIRSQQTSTGELFF. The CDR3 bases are TGTGCCATCAGGAGTCAACAGACCAGCACCGGGGAGCTGTTTTTT.

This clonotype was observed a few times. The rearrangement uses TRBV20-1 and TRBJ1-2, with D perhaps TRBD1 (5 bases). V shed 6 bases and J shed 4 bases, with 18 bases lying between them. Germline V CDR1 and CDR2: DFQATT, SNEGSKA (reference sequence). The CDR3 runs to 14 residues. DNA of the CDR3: TGCAGTGCCATCCCAGGGACTCAGGGCTATGGCTACACCTTC. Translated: CSAIPGTQGYGYTF.

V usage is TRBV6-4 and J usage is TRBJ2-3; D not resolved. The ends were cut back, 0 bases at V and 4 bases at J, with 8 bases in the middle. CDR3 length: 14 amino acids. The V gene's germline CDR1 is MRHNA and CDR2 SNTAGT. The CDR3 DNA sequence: TGTGCCAGCAGTGACTCGAGAATTTCAGATACGCAGTATTTT. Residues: CASSDSRISDTQYF.

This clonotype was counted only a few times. In DNA form, the CDR3 reads TGCAGTGCTAGAGTCCGGGACGGGACAGGGGGCTTAAATGAGCAGTTCTTC. This codes for CSARVRDGTGGLNEQFF. The gene calls are TRBV20-1 and TRBJ2-1; 12 bases match TRBD1. The junction had 11 bases not matched to a gene; V was cut back by 1 base and J by 7 bases. There are 17 residues in the CDR3. Per the germline V gene, CDR1 is DFQATT and CDR2 is SNEGSKA (reference sequence).

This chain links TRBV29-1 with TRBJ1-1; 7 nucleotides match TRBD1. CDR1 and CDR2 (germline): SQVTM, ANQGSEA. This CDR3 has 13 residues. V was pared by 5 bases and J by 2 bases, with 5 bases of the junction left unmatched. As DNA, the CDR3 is TGCAGCGTTTCAGGGGGTCTTAACACTGAAGCTTTCTTT. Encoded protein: CSVSGGLNTEAFF.

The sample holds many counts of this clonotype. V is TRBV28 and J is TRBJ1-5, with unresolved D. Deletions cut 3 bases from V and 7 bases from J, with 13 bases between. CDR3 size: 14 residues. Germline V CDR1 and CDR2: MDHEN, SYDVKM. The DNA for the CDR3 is TGTGCCAGCAGTTTGGAGCAAGCTTCGCAGCCCCAGCATTTT. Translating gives CASSLEQASQPQHF.

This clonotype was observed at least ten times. This chain's CDR3 is CSSWTGGSTEAFF. The DNA of the CDR3 is TGCAGCTCGTGGACAGGGGGAAGCACTGAAGCTTTCTTT. V gene TRBV29-1 combines with J gene TRBJ1-1; 10 bases match TRBD1. The CDR3 contains 13 residues. The ends lost 8 bases at V and 4 bases at J; junction bases unmatched: 7. The V gene's germline CDR1 is SQVTM and CDR2 ANQGSEA.

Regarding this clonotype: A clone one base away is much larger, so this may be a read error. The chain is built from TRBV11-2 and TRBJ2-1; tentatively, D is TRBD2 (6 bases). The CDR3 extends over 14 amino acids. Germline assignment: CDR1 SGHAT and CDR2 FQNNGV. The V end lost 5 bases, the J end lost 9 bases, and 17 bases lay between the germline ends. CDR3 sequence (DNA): TGTGCCAGCAGCACCCGACTAGAGGGGAGTGAGCAGTTCTTC. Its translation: CASSTRLEGSEQFF.

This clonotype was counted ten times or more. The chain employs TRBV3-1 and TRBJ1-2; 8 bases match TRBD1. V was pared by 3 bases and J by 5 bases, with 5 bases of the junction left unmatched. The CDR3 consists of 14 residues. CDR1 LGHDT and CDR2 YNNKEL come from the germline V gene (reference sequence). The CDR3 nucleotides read TGTGCCAGCAGCCACAGGGGGCACCGATATGGCTACACCTTC. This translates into CASSHRGHRYGYTF.

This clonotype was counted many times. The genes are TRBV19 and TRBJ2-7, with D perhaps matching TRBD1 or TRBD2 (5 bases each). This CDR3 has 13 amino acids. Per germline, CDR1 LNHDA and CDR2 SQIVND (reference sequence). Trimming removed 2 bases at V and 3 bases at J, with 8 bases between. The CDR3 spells CASSIQGVYEQYF. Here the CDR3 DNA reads TGTGCCAGTAGTATACAGGGAGTCTACGAGCAGTACTTC.

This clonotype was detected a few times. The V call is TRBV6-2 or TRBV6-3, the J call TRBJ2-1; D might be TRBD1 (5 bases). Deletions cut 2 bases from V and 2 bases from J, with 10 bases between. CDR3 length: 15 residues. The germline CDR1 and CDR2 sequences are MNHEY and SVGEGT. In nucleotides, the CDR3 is TGTGCCAGCAGTTACGAGGTAGGGGCCTACAATGAGCAGTTCTTC. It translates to CASSYEVGAYNEQFF.

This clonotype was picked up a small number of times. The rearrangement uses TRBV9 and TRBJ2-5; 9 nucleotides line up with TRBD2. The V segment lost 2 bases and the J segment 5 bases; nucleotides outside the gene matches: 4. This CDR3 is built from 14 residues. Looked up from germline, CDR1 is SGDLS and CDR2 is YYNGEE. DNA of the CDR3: TGTGCCAGCAGCGTTGGGACTAGCAGGGAGACCCAGTACTTC. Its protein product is CASSVGTSRETQYF.